These T cell receptor beta chains were read from a single sample in a study of shared clonotypes between healthy human individuals. TCRdb keeps only in-frame clones here, not all; method: immunoSEQ multiplex PCR. The sample contains 1.5 million to 2.5 million clones, approximately 95% of which appear only once. The material sequenced was naive CD8+ T cells sorted from blood. The receptors originated from a man between 18 and 35 years old in good health. CDR3s include the opening cysteine and the closing phenylalanine or tryptophan. Fields, in order: V gene, J gene, clone size, D gene, CDR3 DNA, CDR3 protein. D genes are given only for firm matches. Size values are once, few and many counts, or a class for expanded clones, and some rows have none.

>TRBV13|TRBJ1-2|-|-
TGTGCCAGCAGCTCGGGACCGGCTCCGTCCTATGGCTACACCTTC
CASSSGPAPSYGYTF
>TRBV2|TRBJ1-2|-|TRBD1
TGTGCCAGCAGGGAAGGACAGGGTACCTATGGCTACACCTTC
CASREGQGTYGYTF
>TRBV7-8|TRBJ2-1|once|-
TGTGCCAGCAGCATAGTATCGAATGAGCAGTTCTTC
CASSIVSNEQFF
>TRBV7-8|TRBJ1-6|-|TRBD1
TGTGCCGGAGGGGGACAGGTGAATTCACCCCTCCACTTT
CAGGGQVNSPLHF
>TRBV7-9|TRBJ2-7|-|-
TGTGCCAGCAGCCCCACGGGCAACTCCTACGAGCAGTACTTC
CASSPTGNSYEQYF
>TRBV6-6|TRBJ2-7|-|-
TGTGCCAGCAGTTTCCTACCGGGACAAGGAGCACTGGAGCAGTACTTC
CASSFLPGQGALEQYF
>TRBV30|TRBJ1-1|-|-
TGTGCCTGGGGGACTGAAAACCTCCGGTCTGAAGCTTTCTTT
CAWGTENLRSEAFF
>TRBV7-9|TRBJ1-5|-|-
TGTGCCAGCAGTAGAGGCGGGGTAGGGAGCAATCAGCCCCAGCATTTT
CASSRGGVGSNQPQHF
>TRBV25-1|TRBJ2-1|-|-
TGTGCCGGGGGGGGGCCCTCGGACAATGAGCAGTTCTTC
CAGGGPSDNEQFF
>TRBV28|TRBJ1-4|-|TRBD1
TGTGCCAGCAGTGAATACAGGGGGTCGAATGAAAAACTGTTTTTT
CASSEYRGSNEKLFF
>TRBV5-6|TRBJ2-5|-|-
TGTGCCAGCAGCTTGGACTCCCAAGAGACCCAGTACTTC
CASSLDSQETQYF
>TRBV9|TRBJ2-1|-|-
TGTGCCAGCAGCGTAGATGGAACAGGAGAGCAGTTCTTC
CASSVDGTGEQFF
>TRBV4-3|TRBJ2-2|-|TRBD1
TGCGCCAGCAGCCAAGGGACAGGGGCGGGCGGGGAGCTGTTTTTT
CASSQGTGAGGELFF
>TRBV27|TRBJ2-7|few|-
TGTGCCAGCAGACTTTCCAGCAAAGCCCACGAGCAGTACTTC
CASRLSSKAHEQYF
>TRBV7-9|TRBJ2-5|-|-
TGTGCCAGCAGCCCCGCAACACAAGAGACCCAGTACTTC
CASSPATQETQYF
>TRBV5-1|TRBJ1-3|-|-
TGCGCCAGCAGTTCAACACCTTACTCTGGAAACACCATATATTTT
CASSSTPYSGNTIYF
>TRBV11-2|TRBJ2-7|-|TRBD1
TGTGCCAGCAGCTTGGGACAGGGGATGTACGAGCAGTACTTC
CASSLGQGMYEQYF
>TRBV6-5|TRBJ2-1|-|-
TGTGCCAGCAGTTCTCTATCGGCCCCCTACAATGAGCAGTTCTTC
CASSSLSAPYNEQFF
>TRBV5-6|TRBJ1-3|-|-
TGTGCCAGCAGCTGGGGGGACGGACAGGGAAACACCATATATTTT
CASSWGDGQGNTIYF
>TRBV9|TRBJ1-1|-|-
TGTGCCAGCAGCGTAGAAGGGGTGGACACTGAAGCTTTCTTT
CASSVEGVDTEAFF
>TRBV7-9|TRBJ2-1|-|-
TGTGCCAGCAGCTCAGACGACTACAATGAGCAGTTCTTC
CASSSDDYNEQFF
>TRBV6-5|TRBJ1-6|-|-
TGTGCCTCCCGACCGGGACACAATAATTCACCCCTCCACTTT
CASRPGHNNSPLHF
>TRBV6-1|TRBJ1-1|-|-
TGTGCCAGCAGTGTTTATGGTTCCACTGAAGCTTTCTTT
CASSVYGSTEAFF
>TRBV21-1|TRBJ1-2|-|-
TGTGCCAGCATACGCGGCCAGCCCGTCTACACCTTC
CASIRGQPVYTF
>TRBV4-3|TRBJ2-5|-|-
TGCGCCAGCAGCCAAGATCAAGACCCCGGATTGACCCAGTACTTC
CASSQDQDPGLTQYF
>TRBV6-5|TRBJ1-1|-|TRBD1
TGTGCCAGCAGTACTTACAGGGGGAACACTGAAGCTTTCTTT
CASSTYRGNTEAFF
>TRBV4-2|TRBJ2-1|once|-
TGTGCCAGCAGCCAAGATTTGGGGGTGGGTGAGCAGTTCTTC
CASSQDLGVGEQFF
>TRBV5-4|TRBJ2-5|-|-
TGTGCCAGCAGCTCCAAGGGGGGGGAAGGTCCAGAGACCCAGTACTTC
CASSSKGGEGPETQYF
>TRBV30|TRBJ2-5|once|-
TGTGCCTGGAGCGCGAGGTCGCTGGAGACCCAGTACTTC
CAWSARSLETQYF
>TRBV9|TRBJ1-2|-|TRBD1
TGTGCCAGCAGCGTAGCCGGGACAGGGGACGTCTATGGCTACACCTTC
CASSVAGTGDVYGYTF
>TRBV10-1|TRBJ2-7|-|TRBD1
TGCGCCGGGACAAACAGGGGGCGCGTATCCTACGAGCAGTACTTC
CAGTNRGRVSYEQYF
>TRBV6-5|TRBJ2-1|-|-
TGTGCCAGCAGTTACTACGGGGACAATGAGCAGTTCTTC
CASSYYGDNEQFF
>TRBV19|TRBJ1-1|-|-
TGTGCCAGTAGTATAGGGGCCGGGCTCGGCACTGAAGCTTTCTTT
CASSIGAGLGTEAFF
>TRBV30|TRBJ2-7|-|TRBD1
TGTGCCTGGGAAGGACAGGGGCTCACCTACGAGCAGTACTTC
CAWEGQGLTYEQYF
>TRBV13|TRBJ2-3|-|TRBD1
TGTGCCAGCAGCTTTGGCAGGGGGCGGGATACGCAGTATTTT
CASSFGRGRDTQYF
>TRBV27|TRBJ2-7|-|-
TGTGCCAGCAGTTTAAAAGGCCCGCCCTACGAGCAGTACTTC
CASSLKGPPYEQYF
>TRBV7-2|TRBJ2-7|-|-
TGTGCCAGCAGCTTGTTCCTGGGAGACGAGCAGTACTTC
CASSLFLGDEQYF
>TRBV2|TRBJ2-7|once|-
TGTGCCAGCAGTTCGGACGTTTGGAGCTCCTACGAGCAGTACTTC
CASSSDVWSSYEQYF
>TRBV11-2|TRBJ2-1|-|-
TGTGCCAGCAGCCCAAACTCTTACAATGAGCAGTTCTTC
CASSPNSYNEQFF
>TRBV9|TRBJ2-1|-|TRBD1
TGTGCCAGCAGCGAAACAGGGGGCGCTTACAATGAGCAGTTCTTC
CASSETGGAYNEQFF
>TRBV28|TRBJ1-2|-|-
TGTGCCAGCACCACTAGGACGGTAGAGAGGTACTATGGCTACACCTTC
CASTTRTVERYYGYTF
>TRBV5-1|TRBJ2-5|once|-
TGCGCCAGCAGCATAGACAGGCCCCAAGAGACCCAGTACTTC
CASSIDRPQETQYF
>TRBV14|TRBJ2-7|-|TRBD1
TGTGCCAGCAGCCAGGGGACAGGCTTCTCCTACGAGCAGTACTTC
CASSQGTGFSYEQYF
>TRBV27|TRBJ1-1|-|-
TGTGCCAGCAGTCCGACAAAAGGACAGATGAACACTGAAGCTTTCTTT
CASSPTKGQMNTEAFF
>TRBV2|TRBJ2-7|-|-
TGTGCCAGCAGTGAATCGGAGGGGGAAAACGAGCAGTACTTC
CASSESEGENEQYF
>TRBV4-3|TRBJ2-7|once|-
TGCGCCAGCAGCCAAGGATACAATGACTGGGAAGGCCGCGAGCAGTACTTC
CASSQGYNDWEGREQYF
>TRBV6-5|TRBJ2-7|-|-
TGTGCCAGCAGTTACTCTGCCGGGGTCAATTACGAGCAGTACTTC
CASSYSAGVNYEQYF
>TRBV6-6|TRBJ1-1|-|-
TGTGCCAGCAGTTACTCGCCCCAAGTCGACACTGAAGCTTTCTTT
CASSYSPQVDTEAFF
>TRBV7-2|TRBJ2-7|-|-
TGTGCCAGCAGCTTAGTTGGGGGGCTCTTACGATACGAGCAGTACTTC
CASSLVGGLLRYEQYF
>TRBV4-1|TRBJ2-5|-|-
TGCGCCAGCAGCCAAGATTTCGGACACACGAACCCCGACCAAGAGACCCAGTACTTC
CASSQDFGHTNPDQETQYF
>TRBV28|TRBJ1-6|-|-
TGTGCCAGCAGTTTAAGAGGGGTCTCACCCCTCCACTTT
CASSLRGVSPLHF
>TRBV19|TRBJ1-1|-|-
TGTGCCAGTAGTATTAGAGCGCAGTGGGGTACTGAAGCTTTCTTT
CASSIRAQWGTEAFF
>TRBV28|TRBJ2-7|-|-
TGTGCCAGCAGTTTGGGCCAACTCGGATTATACGAGCAGTACTTC
CASSLGQLGLYEQYF
>TRBV29-1|TRBJ2-3|-|TRBD2
TGCAGCGTTCTCGATTCTAGCGGCCCCACAGATACGCAGTATTTT
CSVLDSSGPTDTQYF